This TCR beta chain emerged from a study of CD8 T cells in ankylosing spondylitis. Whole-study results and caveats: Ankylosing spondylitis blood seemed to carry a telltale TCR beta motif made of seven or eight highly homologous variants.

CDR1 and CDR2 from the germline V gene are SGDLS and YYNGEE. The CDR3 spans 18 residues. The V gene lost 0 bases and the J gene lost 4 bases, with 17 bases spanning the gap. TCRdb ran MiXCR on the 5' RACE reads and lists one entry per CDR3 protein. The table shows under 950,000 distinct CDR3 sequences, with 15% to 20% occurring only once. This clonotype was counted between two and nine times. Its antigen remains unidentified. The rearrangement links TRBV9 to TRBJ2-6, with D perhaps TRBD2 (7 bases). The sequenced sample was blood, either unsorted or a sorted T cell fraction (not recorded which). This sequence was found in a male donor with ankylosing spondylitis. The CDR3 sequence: CASSVVSAGGAGANVLTF. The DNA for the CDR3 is TGTGCCAGCAGCGTAGTATCAGCTGGGGGGGCCGGGGCCAACGTCCTGACTTTC.